Below are 3 T cell receptor beta chains sequenced from a single sample in a study of response to subunit inactivated influenza vaccine. MiXCR was run by TCRdb on the RT-PCR reads, yielding one entry per CDR3 protein. Here the sample spans about 780,000 distinct CDR3 sequences, less than 20% being singletons. This sample comprised PBMCs from blood, obtained approximately 5 days after vaccination. The receptors here all came from a man aged 50-60 years who received an inactivated influenza vaccine.

This clonotype has ten or more counts. Written as DNA, the CDR3 is TGCGCCAGCAGCCAAGGACAGCAGGGCCAAGAGACCCAGTACTTC. The encoded protein is CASSQGQQGQETQYF. V usage is TRBV4-3 and J usage is TRBJ2-5; tentative D call: TRBD1 (5 bases). CDR3 length: 15 residues. The germline V gene has CDR1 LGHNA and CDR2 YSLEER. Trimming cost V 1 base and J 1 base, with 10 bases left between them.

A few counts support this clonotype. CDR3 bases: TGTGCCAGCAGTCCCCGTGGAGAAAACTACTACGAGCAGTACTTC. This sequence encodes CASSPRGENYYEQYF. The chain carries TRBV12-3 or TRBV12-4 and TRBJ2-7; D is undetermined. Trimming cost V 5 bases and J 3 bases, with 17 bases left between them. This CDR3 comprises 15 residues.

This clonotype showed up just a few times. The chain employs TRBV19 and TRBJ2-1; D call uncertain. With 3 bases removed from V and 9 bases from J, the gap between germline ends came to 12 bases. The CDR3 covers 13 residues. Germline CDR1 and CDR2: LNHDA and SQIVND (reference sequence). DNA of the CDR3: TGTGCCAGTAGTATTCGGCGGTCTGGTGAGCAGTTCTTC. Translating it yields CASSIRRSGEQFF.